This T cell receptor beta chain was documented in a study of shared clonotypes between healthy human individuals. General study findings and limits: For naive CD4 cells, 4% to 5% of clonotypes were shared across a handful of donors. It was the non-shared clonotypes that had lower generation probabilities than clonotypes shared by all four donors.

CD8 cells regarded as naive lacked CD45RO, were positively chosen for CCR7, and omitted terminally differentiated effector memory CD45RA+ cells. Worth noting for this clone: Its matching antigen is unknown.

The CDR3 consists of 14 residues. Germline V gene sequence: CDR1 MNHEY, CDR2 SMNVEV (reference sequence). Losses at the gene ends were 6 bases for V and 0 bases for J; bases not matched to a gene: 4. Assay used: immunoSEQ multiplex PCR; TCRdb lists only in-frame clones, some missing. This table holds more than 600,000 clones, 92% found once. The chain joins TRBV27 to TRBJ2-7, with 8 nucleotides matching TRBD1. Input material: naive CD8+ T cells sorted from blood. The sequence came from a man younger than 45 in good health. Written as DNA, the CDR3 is TGTGCCAGCAGCCCGGGACAGGTCTCCTACGAGCAGTACTTC. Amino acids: CASSPGQVSYEQYF.